Listed here are 26 T cell receptor beta chains from one sample, sequenced in a study of CD4+ T cells in melanoma. Using immunoSEQ multiplex PCR, the repertoire was profiled, and TCRdb retains in-frame clones only, with some absent. Of 140,000 or so clones listed, about nine tenths were seen once; the top ten hold more than 1.5%. The receptors come from a human donor with melanoma.

This clone appeared a single time. The gene calls are TRBV7-9 and TRBJ1-2, with D unresolved. Germline V CDR1 and CDR2: SEHNR, FQNEAQ (reference sequence). Trimming left V 8 bases short and J 2 bases short, with 15 bases between. The CDR3 extends over 14 amino acids. This CDR3 is CASGRLNGNYGYTF. Written as DNA, the CDR3 is TGTGCCAGCGGCAGACTGAACGGGAACTATGGCTACACCTTC. Drawing the rest from reference TRBV7-9 and TRBJ1-2, the complete variable domain is DTGVSQNPRHKITKRGQNVTFRCDPISEHNRLYWYRQTLGQGPEFLTYFQNEAQLEKSRLLSDRFSAERPKGSFSTLEIQRTEQGDSAMYLCASGRLNGNYGYTFGSGTRLTVV.

This chain links TRBV7-9 with TRBJ2-1; no reliable D call. V was clipped by 7 bases and J by 0 bases, with 13 bases between them. CDR1 and CDR2 (germline): SEHNR, FQNEAQ (reference sequence). The CDR3 loop spans 15 amino acids. The CDR3 coding sequence is TGTGCCAGCAACCTACTACTTAGCTCCTACAATGAGCAGTTCTTC. Amino acid sequence: CASNLLLSSYNEQFF.

This clone occurred a few times. This chain links TRBV30 with TRBJ2-7; TRBD1 aligns across 12 bases. CDR3 size: 16 residues. Unmatched junction bases numbered 10, after V lost 2 bases and J lost 5 bases. The germline gives CDR1 GTSNPN, CDR2 SVGIG (reference sequence). CDR3 in amino acids: CAWSRVGGQGAHEQYF. The CDR3 region has the DNA TGTGCCTGGAGTAGAGTTGGGGGACAGGGGGCCCACGAGCAGTACTTC. The full variable domain, its missing parts supplied by reference TRBV30 and TRBJ2-7, is SQTIHQWPATLVQPVGSPLSLECTVEGTSNPNLYWYRQAAGRGLQLLFYSVGIGQISSEVPQNLSASRPQDRQFILSSKKLLLSDSGFYLCAWSRVGGQGAHEQYFGPGTRLTVT.

The V and J genes are TRBV18 and TRBJ2-5; TRBD1 aligns across 11 bases. CDR3 size: 15 residues. V lost 5 bases, J lost 4 bases, and 6 bases stayed unmatched. Per germline, CDR1 KGHSH and CDR2 LQKENI. The CDR3 DNA follows: TGTGCCAGCTCAACCGGACAGGGGGCAGGAGAGACCCAGTACTTC. Protein sequence: CASSTGQGAGETQYF.

This clone was seen a single time. The V call is TRBV6-5, the J call TRBJ1-2; weak D call: TRBD1 (5 bases). Trimming removed 0 bases from V and 7 bases from J, with 12 bases in between. In germline, CDR1 is MNHEY, CDR2 SVGAGI. This CDR3 region has 14 residues. The CDR3 coding sequence is TGTGCCAGCAGTTACTCGCCCCAGGGTTTTGGCTACACCTTC. It yields the protein CASSYSPQGFGYTF.

Here the CDR3 reads CASSDRRLGYVKQYF. The DNA for the CDR3 is TGTGCCAGCAGTGACAGGCGACTAGGTTACGTGAAGCAGTACTTC. This rearrangement joins TRBV6-1 to TRBJ2-7, with D possibly TRBD2 on 6 matching bases. Trimming took off 3 bases at V and 8 bases at J, with 20 bases between the two ends. The germline V gene has CDR1 MNHNS and CDR2 SASEGT. This CDR3 spans 15 amino acids.

The CDR3 sequence is CSFGLGQGFGYTF. The DNA for the CDR3 is TGCAGCTTTGGTTTGGGACAGGGATTTGGCTACACCTTC. J is TRBJ1-2 and V is TRBV29-1; 9 nucleotides line up with TRBD1. This CDR3 has 13 amino acids. Germline trimming cut 8 bases from V and 7 bases from J; bases unmatched to any gene: 11. Per germline, CDR1 SQVTM and CDR2 ANQGSEA.

This chain connects TRBV7-7 to TRBJ2-1; 8 bases align to TRBD1. The germline gives CDR1 SSHAT, CDR2 FNYEAQ (reference sequence). V lost 1 base and J lost 9; bases outside the gene matches: 5. This CDR3 is 14 amino acids long. Written as DNA, the CDR3 is TGTGCCAGCAGCTTAGACAGGGGGAACAGTGAGCAGTTCTTC. Its translation is CASSLDRGNSEQFF.

V usage is TRBV5-1 and J usage is TRBJ2-3; a weak D match, TRBD1 (5 bases). CDR3 length: 16 amino acids. The germline V gene encodes CDR1 SGHRS and CDR2 YFSETQ. V was clipped by 0 bases and J by 2 bases, with 13 bases between them. The CDR3 here is CASSLGLGDLTDTQYF. In DNA form, the CDR3 reads TGCGCCAGCAGCTTGGGTTTAGGGGATCTCACAGATACGCAGTATTTT.

The J gene is TRBJ1-6, the V gene TRBV5-1, with 8 bases identical to TRBD1. Germline values: CDR1 SGHRS, CDR2 YFSETQ. The V and J ends lost 0 bases and 10 bases, in that order; junction bases with no gene match: 9. This CDR3 is built from 16 residues. The chain's CDR3 is CASSLATGELRSPLHF. The CDR3 nucleotides read TGCGCCAGCAGCTTGGCGACAGGGGAACTTCGATCACCCCTCCACTTT.

The chain uses TRBV20-1 and TRBJ2-7, with D hard to call. CDR1 DFQATT and CDR2 SNEGSKA come from the germline V gene (reference sequence). V was clipped by 5 bases and J by 4 bases, with 9 bases between them. CDR3 length equals 11 residues. In DNA form, the CDR3 reads TGCAGTGCTGCCGGAGCGTACGAGCAGTACTTC. Its translation: CSAAGAYEQYF.

V gene TRBV5-4 combines with J gene TRBJ2-2; 13 bases line up with TRBD2. CDR3 length equals 17 residues. With 3 bases clipped from V and 4 bases from J, the junction kept 6 bases outside the gene matches. Germline assignment: CDR1 SGHNT and CDR2 YYREEE (reference sequence). CDR3 nucleotide sequence: TGTGCCAGCAGCTCTTTTACTAGCGGGAGGGTCACCGGGGAGCTGTTTTTT. As protein: CASSSFTSGRVTGELFF.

The rearrangement uses TRBV7-2 and TRBJ1-2, with 8 bases aligning to TRBD1. The V and J ends lost 5 bases and 8 bases, in that order; junction bases with no gene match: 13. Germline CDR1 and CDR2: SGHTA and FQGNSA. The CDR3 is made up of 15 amino acids. The CDR3 DNA sequence: TGTGCCAGCAGCCCCCAGGGGCAGGGGGCGCGGGGCTACACCTTC. This codes for CASSPQGQGARGYTF.

V usage is TRBV5-1 and J usage is TRBJ2-1; TRBD2 aligns across 7 bases. Per germline, CDR1 SGHRS and CDR2 YFSETQ. This CDR3 has 14 amino acids. V shed 7 bases and J 7 bases; nucleotides not matched to a gene: 11. CDR3 sequence: CASAPGGGDNEQFF. The DNA for the CDR3 is TGCGCCAGCGCCCCCGGCGGGGGTGATAATGAGCAGTTCTTC.

The genes are TRBV10-2 and TRBJ2-2; TRBD1 matches 9 bases. Germline V gene sequence: CDR1 WSHSY, CDR2 SAAADI. V was clipped by 3 bases and J by 6 bases; unmatched bases: 5. The length of the CDR3 is 15 residues. CDR3 protein: CASSERDRVAGELFF. For the CDR3, the DNA is TGCGCCAGCAGTGAACGGGACAGGGTGGCCGGGGAGCTGTTTTTT.

This chain connects TRBV2 to TRBJ2-2; D may correspond to TRBD1 or TRBD2 (6 bases each). Germline CDR1 SNHLY, CDR2 FYNNEI. Trimming left V 4 bases short and J 6 bases short, with 18 bases between. This CDR3 has 16 amino acids. The CDR3 region is CASSGIIGGYPGELFF. In nucleotides, the CDR3 is TGTGCCAGCAGTGGTATCATAGGGGGGTACCCCGGGGAGCTGTTTTTT.

The chain uses TRBV5-5 and TRBJ2-7; tentatively, D is TRBD1 (5 bases). V dropped 4 bases and J dropped 5 bases, with 13 bases sitting between them. Germline CDR1 reads SGHKS; CDR2 reads YYEKEE (reference sequence). The CDR3 is 13 residues long. CDR3 protein: CASSIKPRDEQYF. The CDR3 coding sequence is TGTGCCAGCAGCATCAAACCCAGGGACGAGCAGTACTTC.

The chain couples TRBV25-1 to TRBJ1-2; 10 bases match TRBD1. Germline V gene lookup returns CDR1 MGHDK and CDR2 SYGVNS. After removal of 4 bases from V and 7 bases from J, the junction contained 3 bases not matched to a gene. The CDR3 is 13 residues long. The CDR3 DNA reads TGTGCCAGCAGTGGCCGACAGGGGGCTGGCTACACCTTC. As protein: CASSGRQGAGYTF.

This sequence joins TRBV2 and TRBJ1-1, with TRBD1 matching over 8 bases. Unmatched junction bases numbered 3, after V lost 6 bases and J lost 0 bases. The CDR3 has 14 amino acids. Germline lookup yields CDR1 SNHLY and CDR2 FYNNEI. CDR3 coding DNA: TGTGCCAGCAGCCTGACAGGGGTGAACACTGAAGCTTTCTTT. Its protein product is CASSLTGVNTEAFF.

The chain couples TRBV2 to TRBJ1-2, with 7 bases identical to TRBD1. V lost 5 bases, J lost 4 bases, and 1 base stayed unmatched. The CDR3 spans 12 residues. In germline, CDR1 is SNHLY, CDR2 FYNNEI. This CDR3 reads CASSRDSYGYTF. In DNA form, the CDR3 reads TGTGCCAGCAGTAGGGACAGCTATGGCTACACCTTC.

The CDR3 bases are TGTGCCAGTCAGGACGTAGGACGAGGCGGAGGTCAGCCCCAGCATTTT. This encodes CASQDVGRGGGQPQHF. The V gene is TRBV19, the J gene TRBJ1-5; D gene uncertain. The CDR3 is 16 residues long. Germline CDR1 reads LNHDA; CDR2 reads SQIVND (reference sequence). Trimming stripped 8 bases from V and 6 bases from J, with 23 bases between.

This clone appeared once. The chain links TRBV29-1 to TRBJ2-7, with 8 bases matching TRBD1. Germline V gene data show CDR1 as SQVTM and CDR2 as ANQGSEA. Losses at the gene ends were 6 bases for V and 3 bases for J; bases not matched to a gene: 10. This CDR3 has 14 residues. The CDR3 DNA sequence: TGCAGCGTAGGACAGGGTACCCCTCTCTACGAGCAGTACTTC. As protein: CSVGQGTPLYEQYF.

The chain is built from TRBV5-5 and TRBJ1-5, with unresolved D. V gave up 1 base and J gave up 0 bases, with 11 bases separating them. CDR3 length equals 16 residues. The germline V gene has CDR1 SGHKS and CDR2 YYEKEE (reference sequence). This chain's CDR3 is CASSLNQSPSNQPQHF. The CDR3, as DNA: TGTGCCAGCAGCTTGAATCAGTCTCCTAGCAATCAGCCCCAGCATTTT. The full variable domain, with the rest looked up from reference TRBV5-5 and TRBJ1-5, is DAGVTQSPTHLIKTRGQQVTLRCSPISGHKSVSWYQQVLGQGPQFIFQYYEKEERGRGNFPDRFSARQFPNYSSELNVNALLLGDSALYLCASSLNQSPSNQPQHFGDGTRLSIL.

The chain couples TRBV20-1 to TRBJ2-7; D is undetermined. With 6 bases removed from V and 2 bases from J, the gap between germline ends came to 8 bases. Per the germline V gene, CDR1 is DFQATT and CDR2 is SNEGSKA (reference sequence). This CDR3 contains 11 residues. CDR3 nucleotides: TGCAGTGCCCTGGGGACCTACGAGCAGTACTTC. Its translation: CSALGTYEQYF.

The chain employs TRBV19 and TRBJ1-2; 11 bases map to TRBD1. J gave up 4 bases and V 6 bases, and 4 bases lay outside the gene matches. The CDR3 has 14 amino acids. CDR1 is LNHDA and CDR2 is SQIVND in the germline V gene (reference sequence). As DNA, the CDR3 is TGTGCCAGTAGATCGGACAGGGGGCTCTATGGCTACACCTTC. Translated, it gives CASRSDRGLYGYTF.

The chain links TRBV2 to TRBJ2-2; D is possibly TRBD2 (6 bases). The CDR3 spans 17 residues. V lost 4 bases, J lost 4 bases, and 19 bases lay in between. Germline V gives CDR1 SNHLY, CDR2 FYNNEI. Written as DNA, the CDR3 is TGTGCCAGCAGTGGATCCGGGAGAAGGGTGATCACCGGGGAGCTGTTTTTT. This encodes CASSGSGRRVITGELFF.